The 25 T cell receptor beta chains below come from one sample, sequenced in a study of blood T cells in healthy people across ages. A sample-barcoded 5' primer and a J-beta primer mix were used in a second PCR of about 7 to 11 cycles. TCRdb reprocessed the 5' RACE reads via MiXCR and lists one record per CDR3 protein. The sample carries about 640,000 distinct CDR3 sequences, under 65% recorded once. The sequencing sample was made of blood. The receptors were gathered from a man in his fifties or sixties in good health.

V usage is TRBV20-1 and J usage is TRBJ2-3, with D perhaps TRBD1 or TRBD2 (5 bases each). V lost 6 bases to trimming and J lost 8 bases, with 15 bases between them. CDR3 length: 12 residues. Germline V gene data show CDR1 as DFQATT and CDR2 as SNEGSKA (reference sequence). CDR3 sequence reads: CSAGPQGATQYF. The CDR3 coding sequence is TGCAGTGCGGGACCTCAGGGTGCTACGCAGTATTTT.

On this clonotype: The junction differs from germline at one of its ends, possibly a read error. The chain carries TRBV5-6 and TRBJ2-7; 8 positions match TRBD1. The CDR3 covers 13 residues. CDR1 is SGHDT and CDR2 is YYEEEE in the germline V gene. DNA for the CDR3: TGTGCCACCGGACAGGGCGTGACCTACGGGCAGTACTTC. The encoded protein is CATGQGVTYGQYF.

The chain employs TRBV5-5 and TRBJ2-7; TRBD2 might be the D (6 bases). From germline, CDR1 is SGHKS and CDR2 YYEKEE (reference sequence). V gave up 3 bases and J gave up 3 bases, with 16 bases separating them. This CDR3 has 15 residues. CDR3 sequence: CASSSSGPGVYEQYF. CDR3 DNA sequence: TGTGCCAGCAGCTCGTCGGGACCGGGAGTCTACGAGCAGTACTTC.

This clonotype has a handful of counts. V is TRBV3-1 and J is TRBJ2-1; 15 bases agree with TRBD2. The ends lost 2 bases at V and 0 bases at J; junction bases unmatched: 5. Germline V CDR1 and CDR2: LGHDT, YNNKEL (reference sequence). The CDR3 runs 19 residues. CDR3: CASSQKGLAGGSSYNEQFF. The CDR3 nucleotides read TGTGCCAGCAGCCAAAAAGGACTAGCGGGGGGGAGCTCCTACAATGAGCAGTTCTTC.

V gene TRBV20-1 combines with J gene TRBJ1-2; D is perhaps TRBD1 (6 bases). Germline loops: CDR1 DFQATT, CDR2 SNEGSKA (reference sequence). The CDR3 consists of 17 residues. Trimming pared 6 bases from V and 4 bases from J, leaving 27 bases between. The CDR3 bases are TGCAGTGCAGGGGGGGGATCGGGGGGCGGCCCCAGCTATGGCTACACCTTC. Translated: CSAGGGSGGGPSYGYTF.

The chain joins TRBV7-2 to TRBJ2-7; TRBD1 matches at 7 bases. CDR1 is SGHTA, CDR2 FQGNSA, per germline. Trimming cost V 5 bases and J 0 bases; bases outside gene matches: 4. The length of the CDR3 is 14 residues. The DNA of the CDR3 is TGTGCCAGCAGCCTGGGACAGCTCTCCTACGAGCAGTACTTC. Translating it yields CASSLGQLSYEQYF.

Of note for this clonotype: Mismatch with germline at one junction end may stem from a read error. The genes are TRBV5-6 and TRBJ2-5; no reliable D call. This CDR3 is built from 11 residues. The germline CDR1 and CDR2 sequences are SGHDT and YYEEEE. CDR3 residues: CANSLAETQYF. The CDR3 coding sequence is TGTGCCAACAGCTTGGCAGAGACCCAGTACTTC. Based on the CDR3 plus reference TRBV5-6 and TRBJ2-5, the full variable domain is DAGVTQSPTHLIKTRGQQVTLRCSPKSGHDTVSWYQQALGQGPQFIFQYYEEEERQRGNFPDRFSGHQFPNYSSELNVNALLLGDSALYLCANSLAETQYFGPGTRLLVL.

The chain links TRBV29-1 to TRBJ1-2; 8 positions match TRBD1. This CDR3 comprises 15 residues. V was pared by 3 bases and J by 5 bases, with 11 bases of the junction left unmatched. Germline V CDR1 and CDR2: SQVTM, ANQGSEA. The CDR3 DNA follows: TGCAGCGTTGAGGTCCGGCAGGGGGCGAGTTATGGCTACACCTTC. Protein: CSVEVRQGASYGYTF. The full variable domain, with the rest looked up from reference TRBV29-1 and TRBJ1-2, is SAVISQKPSRDICQRGTSLTIQCQVDSQVTMMFWYRQQPGQSLTLIATANQGSEATYESGFVIDKFPISRPNLTFSTLTVSNMSPEDSSIYLCSVEVRQGASYGYTFGSGTRLTVV.

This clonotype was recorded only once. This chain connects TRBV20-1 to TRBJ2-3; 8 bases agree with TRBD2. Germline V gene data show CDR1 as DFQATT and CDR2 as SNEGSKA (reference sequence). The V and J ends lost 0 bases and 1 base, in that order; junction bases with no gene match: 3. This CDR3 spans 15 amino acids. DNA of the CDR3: TGCAGTGCTAGAGATCATAGCGGGGGCACAGATACGCAGTATTTT. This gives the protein CSARDHSGGTDTQYF.

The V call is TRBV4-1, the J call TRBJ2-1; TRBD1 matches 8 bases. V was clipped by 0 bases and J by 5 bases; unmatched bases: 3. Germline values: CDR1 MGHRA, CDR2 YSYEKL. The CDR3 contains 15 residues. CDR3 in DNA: TGCGCCAGCAGCCAAGAGAACAGGGGGAACAATGAGCAGTTCTTC. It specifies CASSQENRGNNEQFF.

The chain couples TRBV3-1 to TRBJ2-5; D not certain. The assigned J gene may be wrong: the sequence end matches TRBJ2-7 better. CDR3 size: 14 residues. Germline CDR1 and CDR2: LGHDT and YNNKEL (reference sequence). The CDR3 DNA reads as TGTGCCAGCAGCCAAACCTCGACCTTCTACGAGCAGTACTTC. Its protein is CASSQTSTFYEQYF.

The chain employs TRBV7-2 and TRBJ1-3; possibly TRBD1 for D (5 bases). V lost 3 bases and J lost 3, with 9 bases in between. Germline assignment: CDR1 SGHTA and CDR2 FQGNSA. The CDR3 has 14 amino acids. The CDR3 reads CASSLGDSGNTIYF. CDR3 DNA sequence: TGTGCCAGCAGCTTGGGCGACAGTGGAAACACCATATATTTT.

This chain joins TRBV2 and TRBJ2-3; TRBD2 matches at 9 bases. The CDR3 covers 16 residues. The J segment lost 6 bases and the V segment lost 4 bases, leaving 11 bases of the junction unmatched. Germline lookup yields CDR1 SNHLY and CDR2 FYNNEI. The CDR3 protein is CASSVALAGSWDTQYF. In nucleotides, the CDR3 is TGTGCCAGCAGTGTCGCACTAGCGGGTTCATGGGATACGCAGTATTTT.

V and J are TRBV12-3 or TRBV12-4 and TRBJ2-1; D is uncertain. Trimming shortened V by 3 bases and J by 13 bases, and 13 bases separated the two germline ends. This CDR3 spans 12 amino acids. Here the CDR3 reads CASSFEAATQFF. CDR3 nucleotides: TGTGCCAGCAGTTTTGAGGCCGCCACTCAGTTCTTC.

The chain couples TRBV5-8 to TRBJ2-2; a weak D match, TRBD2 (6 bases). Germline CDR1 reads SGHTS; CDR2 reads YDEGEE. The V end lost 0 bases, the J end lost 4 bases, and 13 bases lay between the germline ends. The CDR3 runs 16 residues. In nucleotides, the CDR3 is TGTGCCAGCAGCTTGGAGCGGGCATCGTTCACCGGGGAGCTGTTTTTT. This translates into CASSLERASFTGELFF. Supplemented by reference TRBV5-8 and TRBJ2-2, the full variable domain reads EAGVTQSPTHLIKTRGQQATLRCSPISGHTSVYWYQQALGLGLQFLLWYDEGEERNRGNFPPRFSGRQFPNYSSELNVNALELEDSALYLCASSLERASFTGELFFGEGSRLTVL.

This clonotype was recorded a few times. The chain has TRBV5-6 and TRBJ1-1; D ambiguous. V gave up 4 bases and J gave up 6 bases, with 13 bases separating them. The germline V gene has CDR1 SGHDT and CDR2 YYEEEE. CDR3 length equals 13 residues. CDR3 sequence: CASSPNYLAEAFF. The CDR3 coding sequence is TGTGCCAGCAGCCCCAACTACCTCGCTGAAGCTTTCTTT.

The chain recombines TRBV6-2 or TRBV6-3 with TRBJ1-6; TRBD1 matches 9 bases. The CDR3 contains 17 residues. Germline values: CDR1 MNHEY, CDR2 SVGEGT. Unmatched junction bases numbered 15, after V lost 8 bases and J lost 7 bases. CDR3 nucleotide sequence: TGTGCCAGCCACCGAAGGCGACAGGGGGTTTCAAATTCACCCCTCCACTTT. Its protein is CASHRRRQGVSNSPLHF.

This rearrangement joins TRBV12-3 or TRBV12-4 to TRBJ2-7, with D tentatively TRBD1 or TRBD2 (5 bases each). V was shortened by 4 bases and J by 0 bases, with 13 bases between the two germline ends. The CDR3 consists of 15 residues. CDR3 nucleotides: TGTGCCAGCAGTTCACCCGGGACCACCTCCTACGAGCAGTACTTC. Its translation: CASSSPGTTSYEQYF.

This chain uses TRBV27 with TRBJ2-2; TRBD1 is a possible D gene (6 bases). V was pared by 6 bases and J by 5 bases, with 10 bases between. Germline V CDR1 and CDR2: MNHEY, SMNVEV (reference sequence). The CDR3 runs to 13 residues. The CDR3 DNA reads TGTGCCAGCAGACTACAGGGTACCGGGGAGCTGTTTTTT. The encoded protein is CASRLQGTGELFF.

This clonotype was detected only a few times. The CDR3 nucleotides read TGTGCCAGCAGTTCCCCGGGACAGGGAAACATTCAGTACTTC. Residues: CASSSPGQGNIQYF. This rearrangement joins TRBV6-5 to TRBJ2-4, with 9 bases matching TRBD1. The CDR3 extends over 14 amino acids. CDR1 is MNHEY and CDR2 is SVGAGI in the germline V gene. J lost 6 bases, V lost 4 bases, and 4 bases had no gene match.

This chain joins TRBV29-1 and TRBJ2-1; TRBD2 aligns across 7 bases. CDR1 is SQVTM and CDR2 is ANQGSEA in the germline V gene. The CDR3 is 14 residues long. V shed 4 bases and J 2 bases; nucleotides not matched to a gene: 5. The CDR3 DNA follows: TGCAGCGTTGGCAGCGGGGCTCCCTACAATGAGCAGTTCTTC. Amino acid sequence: CSVGSGAPYNEQFF.

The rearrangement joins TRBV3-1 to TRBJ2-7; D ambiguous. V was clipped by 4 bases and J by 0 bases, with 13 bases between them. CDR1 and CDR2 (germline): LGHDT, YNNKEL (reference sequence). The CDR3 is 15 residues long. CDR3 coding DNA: TGTGCCAGCAGCCCCAGTCCGGCTACCTCCTACGAGCAGTACTTC. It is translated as CASSPSPATSYEQYF.

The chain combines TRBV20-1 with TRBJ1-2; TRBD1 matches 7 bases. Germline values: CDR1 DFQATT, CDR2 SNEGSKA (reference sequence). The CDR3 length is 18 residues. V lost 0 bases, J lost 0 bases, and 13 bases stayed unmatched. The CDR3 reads CSARDAGGQSVTNYGYTF. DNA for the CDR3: TGCAGTGCTAGAGATGCAGGGGGGCAGTCAGTTACTAACTATGGCTACACCTTC.

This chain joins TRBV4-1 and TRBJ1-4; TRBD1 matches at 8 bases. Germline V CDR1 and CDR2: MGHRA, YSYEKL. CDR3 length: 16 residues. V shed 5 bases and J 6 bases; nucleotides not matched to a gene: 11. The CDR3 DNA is TGCGCCAGCAGCGGAAGGGGTGAGGGACAGGATGAAAAACTGTTTTTT. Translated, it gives CASSGRGEGQDEKLFF.

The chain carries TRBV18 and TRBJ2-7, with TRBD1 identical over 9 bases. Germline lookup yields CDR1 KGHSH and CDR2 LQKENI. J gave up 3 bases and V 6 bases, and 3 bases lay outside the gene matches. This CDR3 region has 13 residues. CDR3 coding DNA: TGTGCCAGCTCTGGGACAGGGCGCTACGAGCAGTACTTC. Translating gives CASSGTGRYEQYF. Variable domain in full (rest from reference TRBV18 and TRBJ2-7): NAGVMQNPRHLVRRRGQEARLRCSPMKGHSHVYWYRQLPEEGLKFMVYLQKENIIDESGMPKERFSAEFPKEGPSILRIQQVVRGDSAAYFCASSGTGRYEQYFGPGTRLTVT.